A single sample gave rise to the 17 T cell receptor beta chains below, sequenced in a study of human T cells and chemical hapten exposure. Time point specified: patch test 3, about 24 weeks after DPC sensitization. Treatment here: therapeutic diphenylcyclopropenone sensitization with weekly scalp DPC. MiXCR was run by TCRdb on the RACE reads, yielding one entry per CDR3 protein. The sample has 210,000 or so distinct CDR3 sequences; around 25% are singletons. This specimen was whole blood, taken in connection with sensitization to the hapten diphenylcyclopropenone (DPC). These receptors were collected from a woman in her thirties or forties with alopecia areata. Some clones in this sample may be carry-over from other donors' samples.

This clonotype turned up a few times. The chain has TRBV24-1 and TRBJ2-7; 9 bases agree with TRBD1. Germline CDR1 is KGHDR and CDR2 is SFDVKD. The CDR3 covers 16 residues. V was pared by 2 bases and J by 4 bases, with 8 bases of the junction left unmatched. The CDR3 loop reads CATSDSTTTGGYEQYF. CDR3 sequence (DNA): TGTGCCACCAGTGATTCGACCACGACAGGGGGATACGAGCAGTACTTC.

This clonotype was found a few times. The chain is built from TRBV7-2 and TRBJ2-3, with D perhaps TRBD1 or TRBD2 (6 bases each). The CDR3 totals 15 residues. V gave up 5 bases and J gave up 1 base, with 13 bases separating them. Germline-derived CDR1 and CDR2 are SGHTA and FQGNSA. The CDR3 loop reads CASSLNRGGTDTQYF. As DNA, the CDR3 is TGTGCCAGCAGCCTCAATAGGGGGGGCACAGATACGCAGTATTTT.

This chain links TRBV29-1 with TRBJ2-7; 9 positions agree with TRBD1. J gave up 2 bases and V 1 base, and 6 bases lay outside the gene matches. The CDR3 totals 15 residues. Germline values: CDR1 SQVTM, CDR2 ANQGSEA. The CDR3 DNA sequence: TGCAGCGTTGAAGGGTTGGACAGGGGCGCCTACGAGCAGTACTTC. Amino acids: CSVEGLDRGAYEQYF.

The V call is TRBV7-2, the J call TRBJ2-5, with TRBD2 identical over 9 bases. The CDR3 has 14 residues. Losses at the gene ends were 5 bases for V and 2 bases for J; bases not matched to a gene: 3. Germline CDR1 SGHTA, CDR2 FQGNSA. CDR3 DNA sequence: TGTGCCAGCAGCCCGGGACTAGCTCAAGAGACCCAGTACTTC. Protein sequence: CASSPGLAQETQYF.

The gene calls are TRBV7-2 and TRBJ2-1; D gene ambiguous. The ends were cut back, 0 bases at V and 8 bases at J, with 11 bases in the middle. CDR3 length: 14 residues. Germline V CDR1 and CDR2: SGHTA, FQGNSA. The CDR3 sequence: CASSLARGWDEQFF. The CDR3 DNA reads TGTGCCAGCAGCTTAGCGCGTGGGTGGGATGAGCAGTTCTTC.

CDR3 in amino acids: CASSQASGTYNEQFF. The CDR3 nucleotides read TGCGCCAGCAGCCAAGCTAGCGGGACATACAATGAGCAGTTCTTC. The rearrangement links TRBV4-3 to TRBJ2-1; 9 bases line up with TRBD2. This CDR3 contains 15 residues. Germline CDR1 reads LGHNA; CDR2 reads YSLEER. V lost 1 base to trimming and J lost 4 bases; unmatched junction nucleotides: 2.

The rearrangement uses TRBV20-1 and TRBJ2-1; D gene uncertain. This CDR3 is built from 11 residues. The germline V and J ends were trimmed by 4 bases and 3 bases, with 4 bases remaining between them. Per germline, CDR1 DFQATT and CDR2 SNEGSKA (reference sequence). The CDR3 DNA reads as TGCAGTGCTACACTCTACAATGAGCAGTTCTTC. Translated: CSATLYNEQFF.

This clonotype was observed a few times. V is TRBV6-2 or TRBV6-3 and J is TRBJ2-5; either TRBD1 or TRBD2 may supply D (5 bases each). CDR1 MNHEY and CDR2 SVGEGT come from the germline V gene. V gave up 7 bases and J gave up 4 bases, with 13 bases separating them. The CDR3 extends over 13 amino acids. The chain's CDR3 is CASTESGRETQYF. Written as DNA, the CDR3 is TGTGCCAGCACCGAGTCAGGGAGAGAGACCCAGTACTTC.

The V gene is TRBV12-3 or TRBV12-4, the J gene TRBJ1-4; tentatively, D is TRBD1 (5 bases). Trimming stripped 10 bases from V and 5 bases from J, with 20 bases between. The CDR3 sequence is 15 residues long. In DNA, the CDR3 is TGTGCCACCCGCCTAGGCAGGGCCCGGAATGAAAAACTGTTTTTT. Amino acid sequence: CATRLGRARNEKLFF.

In its sample, this clonotype was seen many times. The chain links TRBV4-3 to TRBJ2-1, with D unclear. This CDR3 has 15 amino acids. Germline lookup yields CDR1 LGHNA and CDR2 YSLEER. V was pared by 0 bases and J by 0 bases, with 6 bases between. The CDR3 spells CASSQDASSYNEQFF. The CDR3 nucleotides read TGCGCCAGCAGCCAAGATGCTAGCTCCTACAATGAGCAGTTCTTC.

This clonotype turned up a few times. This chain uses TRBV24-1 with TRBJ2-7, with 8 bases aligning to TRBD1. The CDR3 has 15 amino acids. With 4 bases clipped from V and 2 bases from J, the junction kept 6 bases outside the gene matches. CDR1 and CDR2 (germline): KGHDR, SFDVKD. The CDR3 is CATSESTGATYEQYF. As DNA, the CDR3 is TGTGCCACCAGTGAGTCGACAGGGGCCACCTACGAGCAGTACTTC.

The V gene is TRBV29-1, the J gene TRBJ2-5; TRBD1 matches at 10 bases. Germline trimming cut 6 bases from V and 5 bases from J; bases unmatched to any gene: 6. The CDR3 runs 13 residues. Germline V CDR1 and CDR2: SQVTM, ANQGSEA. CDR3 in amino acids: CSVAGQGSETQYF. CDR3 nucleotides: TGCAGCGTGGCGGGACAGGGGAGTGAGACCCAGTACTTC.

As concerns this clonotype: One junction end disagrees with the germline gene, perhaps due to a read error. The rearrangement joins TRBV7-7 to TRBJ2-5; D may match TRBD1 or TRBD2 (6 bases each). The CDR3 has 13 amino acids. Germline-derived CDR1 and CDR2 are SSHAT and FNYEAQ (reference sequence). The CDR3 coding sequence is TGTGCTAGCAGTTCCGTCAAGGGGGGGACCCAGTACTTC. Amino acids: CASSSVKGGTQYF.

This chain connects TRBV6-1 to TRBJ1-1; the D is unclear. The CDR3 covers 14 residues. CDR1 and CDR2 from the germline V gene are MNHNS and SASEGT. Trimming removed 2 bases from V and 1 base from J, with 8 bases in between. The CDR3 region has the DNA TGTGCCAGCAGTGAAAATGGGTGGAACACTGAAGCTTTCTTT. It codes for CASSENGWNTEAFF.

This clonotype was counted only a few times. This chain uses TRBV10-3 with TRBJ1-5; D remains ambiguous. V lost 0 bases and J lost 9, with 12 bases in between. The germline V gene has CDR1 ENHRY and CDR2 SYGVKD. The CDR3 sequence is 14 residues long. The CDR3 reads CAISESEASGPQHF. CDR3 bases: TGTGCCATCAGTGAGTCTGAGGCCTCGGGGCCCCAGCATTTT.

This clonotype was recorded many times. The CDR3 reads CASRAPRQGQETQYF. CDR3 nucleotides: TGTGCCAGCAGGGCCCCAAGACAGGGCCAAGAGACCCAGTACTTC. This chain uses TRBV7-2 with TRBJ2-5, with TRBD1 matching over 7 bases. J gave up 1 base and V 6 bases, and 8 bases lay outside the gene matches. The V gene's germline CDR1 is SGHTA and CDR2 FQGNSA. The CDR3 has 15 residues.

This chain uses TRBV18 with TRBJ2-7, with D tentatively TRBD2 (6 bases). Trimming left V 3 bases short and J 5 bases short, with 17 bases between. CDR3 length equals 15 residues. Per germline, CDR1 KGHSH and CDR2 LQKENI. The CDR3 loop reads CASSPSSGALHEQYF. The CDR3 DNA follows: TGTGCCAGCTCACCCTCGTCGGGAGCACTCCACGAGCAGTACTTC.